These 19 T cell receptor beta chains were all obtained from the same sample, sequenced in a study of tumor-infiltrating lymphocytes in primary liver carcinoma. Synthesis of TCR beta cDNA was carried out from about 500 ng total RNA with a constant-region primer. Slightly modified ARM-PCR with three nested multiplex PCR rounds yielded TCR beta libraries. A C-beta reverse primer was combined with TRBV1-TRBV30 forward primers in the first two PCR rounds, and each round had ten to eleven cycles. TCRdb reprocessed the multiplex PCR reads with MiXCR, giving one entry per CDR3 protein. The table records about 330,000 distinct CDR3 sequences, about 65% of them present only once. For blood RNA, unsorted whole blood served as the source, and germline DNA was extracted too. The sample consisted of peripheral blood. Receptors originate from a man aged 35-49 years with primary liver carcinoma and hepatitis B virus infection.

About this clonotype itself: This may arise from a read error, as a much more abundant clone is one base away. The CDR3, as DNA: TGTGCCATCAGCGTGACTAGCGACGAGCAGTACTTC. As protein: CAISVTSDEQYF. The rearrangement uses TRBV7-8 and TRBJ2-7; 8 positions agree with TRBD2. The CDR3 runs 12 residues. Germline values: CDR1 SGHVS, CDR2 FQNEAQ.

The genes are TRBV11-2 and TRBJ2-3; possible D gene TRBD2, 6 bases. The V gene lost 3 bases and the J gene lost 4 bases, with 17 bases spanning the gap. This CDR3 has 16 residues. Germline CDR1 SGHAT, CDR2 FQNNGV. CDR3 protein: CASSFRLAGNADTQYF. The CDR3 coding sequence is TGTGCCAGCAGCTTCCGACTGGCGGGGAACGCAGATACGCAGTATTTT. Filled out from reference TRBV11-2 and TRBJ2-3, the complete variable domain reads EAGVAQSPRYKIIEKRQSVAFWCNPISGHATLYWYQQILGQGPKLLIQFQNNGVVDDSQLPKDRFSAERLKGVDSTLKIQPAKLEDSAVYLCASSFRLAGNADTQYFGPGTRLTVL.

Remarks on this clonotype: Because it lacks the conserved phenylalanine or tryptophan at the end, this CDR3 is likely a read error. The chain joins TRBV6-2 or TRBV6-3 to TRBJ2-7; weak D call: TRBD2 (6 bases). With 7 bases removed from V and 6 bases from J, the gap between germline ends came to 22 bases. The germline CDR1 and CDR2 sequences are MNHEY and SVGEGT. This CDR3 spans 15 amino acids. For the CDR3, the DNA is TGTGCCAGCACCGGGACTGGGCAGAGGAAGGTCGAGCAGTACCTC. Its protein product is CASTGTGQRKVEQYL.

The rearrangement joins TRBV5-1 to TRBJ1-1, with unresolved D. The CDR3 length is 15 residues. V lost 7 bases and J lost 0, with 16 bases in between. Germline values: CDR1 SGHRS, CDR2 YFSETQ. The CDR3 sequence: CASGVTSSMNTEAFF. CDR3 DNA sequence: TGCGCCAGCGGAGTGACAAGCTCTATGAACACTGAAGCTTTCTTT. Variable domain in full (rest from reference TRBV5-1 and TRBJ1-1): KAGVTQTPRYLIKTRGQQVTLSCSPISGHRSVSWYQQTPGQGLQFLFEYFSETQRNKGNFPGRFSGRQFSNSRSEMNVSTLELGDSALYLCASGVTSSMNTEAFFGQGTRLTVV.

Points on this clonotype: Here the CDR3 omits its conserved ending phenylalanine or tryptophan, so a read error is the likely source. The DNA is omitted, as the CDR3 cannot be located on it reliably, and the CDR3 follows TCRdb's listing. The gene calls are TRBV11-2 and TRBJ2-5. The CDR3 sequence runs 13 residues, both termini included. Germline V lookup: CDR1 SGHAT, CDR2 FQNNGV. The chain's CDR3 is CASSFNTQETRYS.

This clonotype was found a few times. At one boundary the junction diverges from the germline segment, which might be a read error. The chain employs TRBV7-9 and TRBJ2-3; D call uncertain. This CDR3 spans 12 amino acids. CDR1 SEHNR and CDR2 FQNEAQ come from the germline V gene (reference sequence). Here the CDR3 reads CASRLGGGAQYF. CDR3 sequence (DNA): TGTGCCAGCAGGTTAGGTGGCGGAGCGCAGTATTTT. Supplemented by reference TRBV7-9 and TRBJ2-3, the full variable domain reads DTGVSQNPRHKITKRGQNVTFRCDPISEHNRLYWYRQTLGQGPEFLTYFQNEAQLEKSRLLSDRFSAERPKGSFSTLEIQRTEQGDSAMYLCASRLGGGAQYFGPGTRLTVL.

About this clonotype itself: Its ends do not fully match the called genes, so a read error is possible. CDR3 coding DNA: TGTGTCAGCAGTCGGACTAGCGGGGAACAAGGGACCCAGTACTTC. This translates into CVSSRTSGEQGTQYF. The J gene is TRBJ2-5, the V gene TRBV11-2; the match to TRBD2 covers 12 bases. The CDR3 loop spans 15 amino acids. Germline CDR1 SGHAT, CDR2 FQNNGV.

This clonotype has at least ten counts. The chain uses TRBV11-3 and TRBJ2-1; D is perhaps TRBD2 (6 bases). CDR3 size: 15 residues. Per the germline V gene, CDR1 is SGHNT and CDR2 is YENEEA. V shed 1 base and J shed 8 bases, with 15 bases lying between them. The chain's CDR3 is CASSLAGVKGYEQFF. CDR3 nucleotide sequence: TGTGCCAGCAGCTTAGCGGGAGTCAAGGGCTATGAGCAGTTCTTC. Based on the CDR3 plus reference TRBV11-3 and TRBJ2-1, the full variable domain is EAGVVQSPRYKIIEKKQPVAFWCNPISGHNTLYWYLQNLGQGPELLIRYENEEAVDDSQLPKDRFSAERLKGVDSTLKIQPAELGDSAVYLCASSLAGVKGYEQFFGPGTRLTVL.

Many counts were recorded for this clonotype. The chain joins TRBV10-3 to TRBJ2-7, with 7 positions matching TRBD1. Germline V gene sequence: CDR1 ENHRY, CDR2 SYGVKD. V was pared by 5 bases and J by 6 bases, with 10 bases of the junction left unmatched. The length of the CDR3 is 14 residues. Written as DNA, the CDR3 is TGTGCCATCAGTATGGGACAGAACCTTGGCGAGCAGTACTTC. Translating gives CAISMGQNLGEQYF.

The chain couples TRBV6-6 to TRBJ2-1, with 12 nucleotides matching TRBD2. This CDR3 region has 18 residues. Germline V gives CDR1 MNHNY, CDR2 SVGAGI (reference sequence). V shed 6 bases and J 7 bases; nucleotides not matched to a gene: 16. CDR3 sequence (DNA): TGTGCCAGCAGCCCGAGGGTCCTAGCGGGAGGGGAGAGTAATGAGCAGTTCTTC. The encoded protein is CASSPRVLAGGESNEQFF.

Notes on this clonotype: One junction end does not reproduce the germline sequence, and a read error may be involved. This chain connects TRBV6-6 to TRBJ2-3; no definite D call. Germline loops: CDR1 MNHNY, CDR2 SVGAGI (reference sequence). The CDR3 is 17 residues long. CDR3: CASNYSITGSSTDTQYF. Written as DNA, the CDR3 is TGTGCCAGCAATTACTCGATTACTGGGTCGTCCACAGATACGCAGTACTTT.

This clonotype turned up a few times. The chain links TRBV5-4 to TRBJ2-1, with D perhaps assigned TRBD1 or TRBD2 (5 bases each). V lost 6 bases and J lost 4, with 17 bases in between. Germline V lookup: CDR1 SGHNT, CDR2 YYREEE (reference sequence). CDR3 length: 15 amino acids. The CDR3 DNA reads TGTGCCAGCAACTACCGGGGCCGAAATTACAATGAGCAGTTCTTC. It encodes CASNYRGRNYNEQFF. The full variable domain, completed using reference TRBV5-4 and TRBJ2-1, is ETGVTQSPTHLIKTRGQQVTLRCSSQSGHNTVSWYQQALGQGPQFIFQYYREEENGRGNFPPRFSGLQFPNYSSELNVNALELDDSALYLCASNYRGRNYNEQFFGPGTRLTVL.

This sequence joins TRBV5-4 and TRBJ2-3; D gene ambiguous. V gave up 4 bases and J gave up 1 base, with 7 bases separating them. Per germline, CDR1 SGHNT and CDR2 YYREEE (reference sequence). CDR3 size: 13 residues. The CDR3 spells CASSMQGTDTQYF. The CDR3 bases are TGTGCCAGCAGCATGCAGGGCACAGATACGCAGTATTTT.

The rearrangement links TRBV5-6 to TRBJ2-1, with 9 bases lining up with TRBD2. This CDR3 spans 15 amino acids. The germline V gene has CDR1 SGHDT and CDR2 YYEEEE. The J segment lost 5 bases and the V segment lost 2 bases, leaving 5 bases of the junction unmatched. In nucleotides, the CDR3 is TGTGCCAGCAGCTTCGCGGGAGGGCCTAACAATGAGCAGTTCTTC. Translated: CASSFAGGPNNEQFF.

CDR3: CASSLVGGSINNEQFF. CDR3 in DNA: TGCGCCAGCAGTCTAGTGGGAGGATCGATCAACAATGAGCAGTTCTTC. The chain is built from TRBV10-2 and TRBJ2-1; D is possibly TRBD2 (6 bases). Trimming removed 5 bases at V and 5 bases at J, with 19 bases between. Per germline, CDR1 WSHSY and CDR2 SAAADI. The CDR3 spans 16 residues.

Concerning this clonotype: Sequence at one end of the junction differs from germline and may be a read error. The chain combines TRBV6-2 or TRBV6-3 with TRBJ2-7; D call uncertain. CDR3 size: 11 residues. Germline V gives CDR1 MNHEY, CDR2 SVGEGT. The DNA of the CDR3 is TGTTCCAGCAGTTACAGTTACGAGCAGTACTTC. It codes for CSSSYSYEQYF.

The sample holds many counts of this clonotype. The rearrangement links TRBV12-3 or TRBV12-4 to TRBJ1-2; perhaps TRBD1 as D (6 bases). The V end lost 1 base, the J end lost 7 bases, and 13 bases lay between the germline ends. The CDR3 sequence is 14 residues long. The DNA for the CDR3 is TGTGCCAGCAGTTTAGTAGACAGGCGGGGTGGCTACACCTTC. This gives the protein CASSLVDRRGGYTF.

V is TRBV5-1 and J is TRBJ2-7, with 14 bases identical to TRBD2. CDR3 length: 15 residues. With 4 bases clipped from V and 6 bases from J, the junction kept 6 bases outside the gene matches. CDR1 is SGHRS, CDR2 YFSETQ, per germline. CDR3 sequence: CASSVGTSGSPEQYF. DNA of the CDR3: TGCGCCAGCAGCGTGGGGACTAGCGGGAGCCCCGAGCAGTACTTC.

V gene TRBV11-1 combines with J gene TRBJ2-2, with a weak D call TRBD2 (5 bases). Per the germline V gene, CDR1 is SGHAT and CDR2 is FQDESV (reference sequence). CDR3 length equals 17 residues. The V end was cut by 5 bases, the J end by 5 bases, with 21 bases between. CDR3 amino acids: CASSPHGAGLKTGELFF. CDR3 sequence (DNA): TGTGCCAGCAGCCCCCATGGCGCGGGCCTGAAGACCGGGGAGCTGTTTTTT.